This T cell receptor (beta chain) was captured in a study of blood T cell repertoires in COVID-19 (dated by TCRdb to the early 2020s). About the investigation overall: Samples covering the acute and convalescent phases of COVID-19 were provided by collaborators in the United States, Italy and Spain. The material from the prospective study consisted of cDNA or gDNA derived from T cells, B-cell-depleted T cells, or PBMCs. The dataset comprised deeply sampled blood TCRbeta repertoires from subjects exposed to, actively infected with, or recovered from COVID-19. The repertoires were made available in a free public database intended to serve as a resource for research on the immune response to SARS-CoV-2. The samples were drawn from the first 160 participants of the ongoing ImmuneRACE study and from 1,254 subjects provided by 6 global collaborators. Nearly every sample came with metadata listing a de-identified subject ID, COVID-19 status, age in years and sex. Where available, HLA class I and class II types were taken from metadata supplied by the sample provider and were not determined by assay-based typing. Overall results and qualifications from the work: The amount of clinical and demographic metadata varied by source and participant and was provided uncurated.

In the prospective study, participants were 18 to 89 years old, resided in 25 or so geographic areas of the United States, and were enrolled through a virtual design. To assign participants to cohorts, the prospective study relied on clinical history that participants themselves reported in a screening survey and a study questionnaire. In the prospective study, mobile phlebotomists collected whole blood, serum and a nasopharyngeal or oropharyngeal swab from each participant. Additional blood draws and questionnaires over an approximately 2-month period could optionally be provided by prospective study participants. Blood samples from the prospective study were shipped frozen or at room temperature prior to DNA extraction. From the cysteine through the phenylalanine, the CDR3 covers 16 amino acids. The kept DNA is CDR3 alone, 48 bases in frame from the first base. The junction shows trimming of 3 bases on V and 8 bases on J, and the gene matches do not reach 12 bases of it. CDR1 LNHDA and CDR2 SQIVND were looked up in the germline V gene (reference sequence).

The immunoSEQ Assay, a bias-controlled multiplex PCR, was used to amplify TCRbeta CDR3 regions from genomic DNA. The source study handled its data this way. The number of nucleated cells in each sample was estimated from the amplification of reference gene primers within the assay. Sequence reads were collapsed and filtered to measure the absolute abundance of every unique TCRbeta CDR3 rearrangement. For each sample, productive Simpson clonality was calculated as the square root of Simpson's diversity index across productive rearrangements. Sourced from immuneACCESS, this table was stored by TCRdb with only in-frame sequences that have V and J called. A share of the clones is absent; for the studies checked, an unresolved V gene accounts for under half, and the remainder has no known explanation. That table supplies the V and J calls and clone size; D and trimming were determined from the DNA. This sample is represented by more than 250,000 clones; about 91% of them were singletons. Around 1.2% of the sample is in the top ten clones.

Points on this clone: The clone's antigen remains unknown. It has no much larger one-base neighbor in the sample; base qualities were not kept.

Source material: PBMCs or T cells enriched from blood (not recorded which). The V and J segments used are TRBV19 and TRBJ1-2; the junction holds 10 bases that match TRBD1. The clonotype originates from a middle-aged woman with acute COVID-19. CDR3 reads: CASSIGTGAAEYGYTF. The sequenced DNA: TGTGCCAGTAGTATCGGGACAGGGGCCGCGGAATACGGCTACACCTTC.